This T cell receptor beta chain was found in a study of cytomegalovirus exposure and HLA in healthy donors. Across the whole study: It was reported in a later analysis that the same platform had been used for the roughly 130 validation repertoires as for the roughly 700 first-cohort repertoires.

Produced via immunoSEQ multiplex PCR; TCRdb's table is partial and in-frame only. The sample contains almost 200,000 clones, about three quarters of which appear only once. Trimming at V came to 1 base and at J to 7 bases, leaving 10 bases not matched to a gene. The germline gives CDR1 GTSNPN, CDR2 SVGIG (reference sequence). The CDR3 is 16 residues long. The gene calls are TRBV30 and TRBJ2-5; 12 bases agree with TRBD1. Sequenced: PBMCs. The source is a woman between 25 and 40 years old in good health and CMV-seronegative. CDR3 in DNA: TGTGCCTGGAGTGCCGGGACAGGGGGCCCCCGGGGGACCCAGTACTTC. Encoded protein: CAWSAGTGGPRGTQYF.